Listed below are T cell receptor beta chains from one sample, sequenced in a study of human thymus T cells. The method was immunoSEQ multiplex PCR; TCRdb's version includes in-frame clones alone and lacks a portion of them. The table shows around 130,000 clones, with around 94% occurring only once. Specimen: thymus tissue. These receptors were collected from a boy under two years old with a congenital heart defect but otherwise immunologically healthy. The CDR3 runs from the conserved cysteine through the conserved F or W. Fields, in order: D gene, clone size, J gene, V gene, CDR3 DNA, CDR3 protein. A D gene is named only where the DNA matches it firmly. The size field is filled for only some rows; it gives once, few, many or a size class.

. . TRBJ1-2 TRBV4-2 TGTGCCAGCAGCCAAGATCTTTTGAGAGGCTACACCTTC CASSQDLLRGYTF
. . TRBJ1-5 TRBV12-5 TGTGCTAGTGGTTACGGTAGCAATCAGCCCCAGCATTTT CASGYGSNQPQHF
TRBD2 . TRBJ2-2 TRBV11-3 TGTGCCAAGGGGACTAGAGAGGCCGGGGAGCTGTTTTTT CAKGTREAGELFF
. once TRBJ2-3 TRBV6-5 TGTGCCAGCAGTTACGAGGGTGCTAGCACAGATACGCAGTATTTT CASSYEGASTDTQYF
TRBD2 . TRBJ2-2 TRBV27 TGTGCCAGCAGTTTTCTAGCGGGGGGGAAGCTGTTTTTT CASSFLAGGKLFF
. . TRBJ1-2 TRBV6-5 TGTGCCAGCAGTTACATAGGGAGGAAAAAGGGCTACACCTTC CASSYIGRKKGYTF
TRBD2 . TRBJ2-5 TRBV4-2 TGTGCCAGCAGCCACTTAAGCCGGGGGGGGCCTTCTGATCAAGAGACCCAGTACTTC CASSHLSRGGPSDQETQYF
. . TRBJ1-5 TRBV5-5 TGTGCCAGCAGCTGGAAGGTCGGCAATCAGCCCCAGCATTTT CASSWKVGNQPQHF
. . TRBJ1-1 TRBV11-2 TGTGCCAGCAGCTTGGTTCAGTCAATGAACACTGAAGCTTTCTTT CASSLVQSMNTEAFF
. . TRBJ2-3 TRBV29-1 TGCAGCGTGGACTACGACGGGCCAGTTACGCAGTATTTT CSVDYDGPVTQYF
. . TRBJ1-5 TRBV6-1 TGTGCCAGCAGTGAAGCGCCCCGGGATCAGCCCCAGCATTTT CASSEAPRDQPQHF
. . TRBJ2-5 TRBV4-3 TGCGCCAGCAGCCAAGATAGGGGGGACCAAGAGACCCAGTACTTC CASSQDRGDQETQYF
. . TRBJ2-5 TRBV6-5 TGTGCCAGCAGCCCCAAGGGAGAGACCCAGTACTTC CASSPKGETQYF